The T cell receptor beta chain under discussion was sequenced for a study of blood T cell repertoires in COVID-19. Authors' data handling: The authors estimated nucleated cell counts from reference gene primer amplification. Sequencing was performed with immunoSEQ multiplex PCR; in TCRdb, only in-frame clones are kept and a portion is missing. V, J and clone size derive from that table, while D and trimming were established from the DNA sequence. The repertoire holds 300,000 or so clones, with roughly 90% as singletons. Germline assignment: CDR1 DFQATT and CDR2 SNEGSKA (reference sequence). Between the trimmed V and J ends, which lost 3 bases and 2 bases, there was a span of 13 bases. This CDR3 has 14 residues.

Sequencing was done on a sample of PBMCs or T cells enriched from blood (not recorded which). This chain joins TRBV20-1 and TRBJ1-1, with a weak D call TRBD1 (6 bases). This TCR derives from a young woman who had recovered from COVID-19. CDR3 DNA sequence: TGCAGTGCTAGTAAACAGGGAAGAAACACTGAAGCTTTCTTT. Translating gives CSASKQGRNTEAFF.